The T cell receptor (beta chain) described here comes from a study of early T cells in non-severe SARS-CoV-2 infection. General study results and limits: Reliance on VDJdb matching favored anti-spike CD8 responses; private and CD4 specificities were missed.

This clonotype was observed a handful of times. Antigen specificity is unknown. Tagging with unique molecular identifiers was applied to individual cDNA molecules. Each CDR3 protein gets one entry after TCRdb re-called the 5' RACE reads with MiXCR. The sample contains tens of thousands of distinct CDR3 sequences, 10% to 15% of which appear only once. V lost 5 bases to trimming and J lost 11 bases, with 15 bases between them. The CDR3 has 12 amino acids. Germline V gene lookup returns CDR1 SGHTA and CDR2 FQGNSA. The chain combines TRBV7-2 with TRBJ1-1; D unresolved. Sequencing was carried out using whole blood. The source is an adult who was a healthcare worker with PCR-confirmed SARS-CoV-2 infection or an uninfected control (not recorded which). CDR3 coding DNA: TGTGCCAGCAGCCCCGCCGATCAGAGGGCTTTCTTT. Protein product: CASSPADQRAFF.